This T cell receptor beta chain appears in the sequencing data of a study of cytomegalovirus exposure and HLA in healthy donors. Whole-study results and caveats: It was reportedly the case that the classifier diagnosed cytomegalovirus status with high specificity and sensitivity. Many donors carried some public TCRs, although rarity characterized most TCR sequences.

As regards this clone: Its antigen is undetermined.

Primers included in the PCR were 60 Vbeta and 13 Jbeta primers. The table came from immunoSEQ multiplex PCR; TCRdb's copy has only in-frame clones and leaves some out. The data contain 100,000 to 120,000 clones, about three quarters of them seen just once; the ten biggest clones take up less than 3%. The germline V gene encodes CDR1 KGHSH and CDR2 LQKENI. Trimming shortened V by 2 bases and J by 3 bases, and 11 bases separated the two germline ends. The CDR3 length is 15 residues. Sequencing used PBMCs. This sequence originates from a woman aged 55-70 years in good health and CMV-seropositive. The rearrangement links TRBV18 to TRBJ1-5, with a possible D match to TRBD1 (5 bases). The CDR3 sequence is CASSPTGGLNQPQHF. The CDR3 DNA reads as TGTGCCAGCTCACCAACCGGGGGTCTCAATCAGCCCCAGCATTTT.